The 3 T cell receptor beta chains presented below share a single source sample, sequenced in a study of response to subunit inactivated influenza vaccine. TCRdb fed the RT-PCR reads into MiXCR, producing one record per CDR3 protein. The sample comprises roughly 620,000 distinct CDR3 sequences, approximately 10% of which are singletons, and 11% rests with the top ten. The sample was also reused in another study, on T cells expressing NK-cell markers. That source reports: UMIs were included in TCR beta cDNA generated by 5'RACE template switching.

The sample consisted of PBMCs from blood, taken on the day of vaccination. The receptor set was obtained from a man aged 45-60 years who received an inactivated influenza vaccine.

The CDR3 loop is CASSLSGVRTGELFF. The CDR3 DNA is TGTGCCAGCAGCTTGAGCGGGGTTCGGACCGGGGAGCTGTTTTTT. The V gene is TRBV11-1, the J gene TRBJ2-2; 7 nucleotides align to TRBD2. V was clipped by 3 bases and J by 5 bases; unmatched bases: 6. Germline CDR1 is SGHAT and CDR2 is FQDESV (reference sequence). There are 15 residues in the CDR3.

V and J are TRBV12-3 or TRBV12-4 and TRBJ2-6, with TRBD1 identical over 7 bases. This CDR3 has 17 amino acids. Trimming at V came to 6 bases and at J to 7 bases, leaving 15 bases not matched to a gene. CDR3: CASSPGTVALGANVLTF. In nucleotides, the CDR3 is TGTGCCAGCAGCCCCGGGACAGTGGCTCTGGGAGCCAACGTCCTGACTTTC.

This clonotype was detected a few times. This rearrangement joins TRBV7-2 to TRBJ2-1; 7 positions agree with TRBD2. Germline CDR1 reads SGHTA; CDR2 reads FQGNSA. V shed 5 bases, J shed 4 bases, and the junction held 8 bases outside the gene matches. CDR3 length: 15 residues. In DNA form, the CDR3 reads TGTGCCAGCAGCCCCGAGGGAGGGACGTACAATGAGCAGTTCTTC. Protein product: CASSPEGGTYNEQFF.